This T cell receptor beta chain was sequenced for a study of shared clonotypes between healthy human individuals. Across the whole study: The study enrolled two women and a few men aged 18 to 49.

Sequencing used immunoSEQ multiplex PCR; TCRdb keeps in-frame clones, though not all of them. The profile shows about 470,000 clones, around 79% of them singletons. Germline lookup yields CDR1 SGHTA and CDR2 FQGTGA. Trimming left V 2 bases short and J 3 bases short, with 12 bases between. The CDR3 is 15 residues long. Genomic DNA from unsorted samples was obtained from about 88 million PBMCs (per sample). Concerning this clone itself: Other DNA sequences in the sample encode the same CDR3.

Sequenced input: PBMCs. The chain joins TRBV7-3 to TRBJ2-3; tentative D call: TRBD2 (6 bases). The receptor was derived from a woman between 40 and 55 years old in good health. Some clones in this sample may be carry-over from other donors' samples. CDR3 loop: CASSLSGLATDTQYF. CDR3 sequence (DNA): TGTGCCAGCAGCTTATCGGGTCTAGCGACAGATACGCAGTATTTT. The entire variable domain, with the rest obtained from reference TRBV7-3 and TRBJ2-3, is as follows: GAGVSQTPSNKVTEKGKYVELRCDPISGHTALYWYRQSLGQGPEFLIYFQGTGAADDSGLPNDRFFAVRPEGSVSTLKIQRTERGDSAVYLCASSLSGLATDTQYFGPGTRLTVL.